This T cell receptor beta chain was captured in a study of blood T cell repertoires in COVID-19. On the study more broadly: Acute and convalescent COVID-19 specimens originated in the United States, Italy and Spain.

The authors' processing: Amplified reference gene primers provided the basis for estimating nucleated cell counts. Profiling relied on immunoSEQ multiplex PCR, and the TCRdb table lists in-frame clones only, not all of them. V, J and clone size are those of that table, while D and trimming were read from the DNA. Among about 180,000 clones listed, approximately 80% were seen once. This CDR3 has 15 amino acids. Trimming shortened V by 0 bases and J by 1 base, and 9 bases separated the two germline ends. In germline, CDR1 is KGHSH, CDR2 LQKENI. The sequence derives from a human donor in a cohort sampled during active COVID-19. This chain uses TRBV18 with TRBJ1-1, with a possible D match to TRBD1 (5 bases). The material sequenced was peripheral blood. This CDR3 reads CASSPPLDKNTEAFF. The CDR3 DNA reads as TGTGCCAGCTCACCACCGTTGGACAAGAACACTGAAGCTTTCTTT.